In its sample, the clone carrying this TCR beta chain was seen many times. Its antigen is unknown. Germline CDR1 and CDR2: LGHNA and YNFKEQ. The CDR3 covers 15 residues. V shed 6 bases, J shed 5 bases, and the junction held 7 bases outside the gene matches. Each CDR3 protein is one row after TCRdb ran MiXCR on the reads. The sample carries around 43,000 distinct CDR3 sequences, more than 20% recorded once. The entry originates in a study of T cell repertoires in cytomegalovirus infection. Whole-study context: Evidence of both CMV infection and a matching HLA type came from public TCR beta signatures.

This TCR came from a human donor in good health (CMV status not recorded). Some clones in this sample may be carry-over from other donors' samples. Material for sequencing was PBMCs, sequenced either directly or after in vitro stimulation (not recorded which). The V gene is TRBV4-2, the J gene TRBJ2-1; 10 bases fit TRBD1. The CDR3 sequence is CASRPGTGVHNEQFF. DNA of the CDR3: TGTGCCAGCAGGCCCGGGACAGGGGTCCACAATGAGCAGTTCTTC.